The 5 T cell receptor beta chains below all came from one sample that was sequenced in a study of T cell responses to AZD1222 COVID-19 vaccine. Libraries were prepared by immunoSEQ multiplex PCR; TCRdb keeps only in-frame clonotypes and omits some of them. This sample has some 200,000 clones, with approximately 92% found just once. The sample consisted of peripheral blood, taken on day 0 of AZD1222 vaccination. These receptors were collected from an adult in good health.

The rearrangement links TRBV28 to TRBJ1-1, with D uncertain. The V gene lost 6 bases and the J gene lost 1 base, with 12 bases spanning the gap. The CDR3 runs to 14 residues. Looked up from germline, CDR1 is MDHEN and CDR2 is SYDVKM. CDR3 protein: CASRLGNRNTEAFF. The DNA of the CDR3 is TGTGCCAGCAGGCTAGGAAACAGGAACACTGAAGCTTTCTTT.

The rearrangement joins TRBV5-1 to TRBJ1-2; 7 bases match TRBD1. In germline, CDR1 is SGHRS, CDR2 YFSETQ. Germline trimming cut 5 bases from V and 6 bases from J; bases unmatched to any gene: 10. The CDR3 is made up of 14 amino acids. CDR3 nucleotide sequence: TGCGCCAGCAGTTCGACAGGGCCCCTCGATGGCTACACCTTC. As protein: CASSSTGPLDGYTF.

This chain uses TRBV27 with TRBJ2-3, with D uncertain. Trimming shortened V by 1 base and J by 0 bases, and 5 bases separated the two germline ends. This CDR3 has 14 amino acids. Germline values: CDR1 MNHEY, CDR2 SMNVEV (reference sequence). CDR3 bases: TGTGCCAGCAGTTTATTAGTTAGCACAGATACGCAGTATTTT. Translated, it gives CASSLLVSTDTQYF.

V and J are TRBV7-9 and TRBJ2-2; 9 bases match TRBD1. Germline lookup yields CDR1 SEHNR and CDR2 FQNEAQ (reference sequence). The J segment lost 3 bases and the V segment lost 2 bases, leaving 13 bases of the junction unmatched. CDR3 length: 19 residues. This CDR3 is CASSLIGGRRQGDTGELFF. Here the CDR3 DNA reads TGTGCCAGCAGCTTAATCGGTGGGAGACGACAGGGGGACACCGGGGAGCTGTTTTTT. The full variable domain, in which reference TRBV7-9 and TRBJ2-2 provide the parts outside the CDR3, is DTGVSQNPRHKITKRGQNVTFRCDPISEHNRLYWYRQTLGQGPEFLTYFQNEAQLEKSRLLSDRFSAERPKGSFSTLEIQRTEQGDSAMYLCASSLIGGRRQGDTGELFFGEGSRLTVL.

CDR3 loop: CASSITGNYGYTF. As DNA, the CDR3 is TGCGCCAGCAGCATTACAGGGAACTATGGCTACACCTTC. The gene calls are TRBV5-1 and TRBJ1-2, with D possibly matching TRBD1 (6 bases). This CDR3 contains 13 residues. Germline CDR1 is SGHRS and CDR2 is YFSETQ. The V gene lost 4 bases and the J gene lost 2 bases, with 9 bases spanning the gap.